This T cell receptor beta chain came from a study of blood T cells in healthy people across ages. A second PCR of 7 to 11 cycles used a sample-barcoded 5' primer and a J-beta primer mix. With 12 random nucleotides, a template-switch adaptor tagged each individual cDNA molecule. Each of the samples gave a minimum of 2.5 million paired-end reads that contained CDR3. TCRdb independently ran MiXCR on the 5' RACE reads; one entry per CDR3 protein. In the table there are hundreds of thousands of distinct CDR3 sequences, roughly 21% of which are singletons. Whole-study findings and limits: Comparison with aged donors showed that long-lived donors had more naive CD4+ cells and higher diversity.

In this sample, this clonotype turned up a few times. Its antigen is undetermined. The CDR3 runs to 15 residues. Unmatched junction bases numbered 3, after V lost 5 bases and J lost 2 bases. This TCR was sampled from an older man in good health. The specimen was blood. The V gene is TRBV12-3 or TRBV12-4, the J gene TRBJ2-1; 10 bases align to TRBD2. DNA for the CDR3: TGTGCCAGCAGTGACCTAGCGGGAGCCTACAATGAGCAGTTCTTC. Its translation is CASSDLAGAYNEQFF.